The clone carrying this T cell receptor (beta chain) occurred once. The antigen remains unidentified. V lost 3 bases, J lost 0 bases, and 14 bases stayed unmatched. CDR3 length: 19 amino acids. Per germline, CDR1 SGHAT and CDR2 FQNNGV. Sequenced by immunoSEQ multiplex PCR; TCRdb stores in-frame clones only, minus some. The sample contains about 160,000 clones, over 75% of which appear only once. The data were taken from a study of T cell responses to AZD1222 COVID-19 vaccine. Study-level background: Samples with a second dose at about 4 or about 12 weeks were pooled together.

Study-level results: Sampling that yielded the repertoires occurred only after the peak T cell response. Two AZD1222 doses significantly raised spike-specific TCR breadth and depth over controls. Dominant at 160-218 and 743-854, vaccine-associated CD4 TCRs also spanned spike.

This TCR derives from an adult in good health. The material was peripheral blood, obtained on day 0 of AZD1222 vaccination. This chain uses TRBV11-2 with TRBJ1-3; TRBD1 matches 7 bases. CDR3 sequence: CASSFPHFQGVYSGNTIYF. As DNA, the CDR3 is TGTGCCAGCAGCTTCCCCCATTTCCAGGGGGTTTACTCTGGAAACACCATATATTTT.